This T cell receptor (beta chain) was retrieved from a study of post-analysis software for immune sequencing data. Trimming took 5 bases from V and 1 from J, leaving 14 bases between them. Germline assignment: CDR1 SGHAT and CDR2 FQNNGV. This CDR3 is 15 amino acids long. Comment on this clonotype: What it binds is unknown.

Researchers reported that TCR beta cDNA libraries carried unique molecular identifiers. TCRdb processed the PCR reads anew with MiXCR; each CDR3 protein has one entry. The table lists roughly 800,000 distinct CDR3 sequences, 30% of them singletons. Study-wide points: The authors found that F measure strongly co-clustered same-batch samples. Among multiple sclerosis patients, normalized Chao1 diversity was significantly below that of controls. Higher frequency in patients than in controls was seen for five TRBV segments, with TRBV5-6, TRBV5-1 and TRBV20-1 among them.

The sample taken for sequencing was blood. The J gene is TRBJ2-5, the V gene TRBV11-2; D is possibly TRBD1 (6 bases). This clonotype was sampled from a girl between 5 and 17 years old with multiple sclerosis. CDR3 DNA sequence: TGTGCCAGCAGCCCCAGGACAGCTGTCCAAGAGACCCAGTACTTC. This codes for CASSPRTAVQETQYF.